The clone carrying this TCR beta chain was picked up a small number of times. The antigen is unknown. Construction of TCR beta libraries was performed using quantitative 5'-RACE with molecular barcodes. Using its own MiXCR run on the 5' RACE reads, TCRdb lists one record per CDR3 protein. The sample holds tens of thousands of distinct CDR3 sequences, more than 25% seen once. Trimming stripped 2 bases from V and 7 bases from J, with 11 bases between. The germline V gene encodes CDR1 MNHEY and CDR2 SMNVEV (reference sequence). This CDR3 has 14 residues. This entry comes from a study of CD8 T cells in ankylosing spondylitis. Overall study findings and caveats: Seemingly distinctive of ankylosing spondylitis blood was a TCR beta motif formed by eight highly homologous variants. It was reported that disease-linked clones were significantly enriched in matched ankylosing spondylitis synovial fluid.

Specimen: blood, either unsorted or a sorted T cell fraction (not recorded which). V usage is TRBV27 and J usage is TRBJ1-4; D is possibly TRBD1 (5 bases). This receptor was taken from a male donor with ankylosing spondylitis or in good health (not recorded which). The CDR3 DNA follows: TGTGCCAGCAGTTTACAGGGTATGGTTGAAAAACTGTTTTTT. It encodes CASSLQGMVEKLFF. Looking up the rest from reference TRBV27 and TRBJ1-4 gives the full variable domain: EAQVTQNPRYLITVTGKKLTVTCSQNMNHEYMSWYRQDPGLGLRQIYYSMNVEVTDKGDVPEGYKVSRKEKRNFPLILESPSPNQTSLYFCASSLQGMVEKLFFGSGTQLSVL.